The rows below give T cell receptor beta chains drawn from one sample of a study of blood T cell repertoires in COVID-19. Data came from immunoSEQ multiplex PCR; TCRdb stores just in-frame clones and leaves some out. The table shows 200,000 to 250,000 clones, with 90% to 95% occurring only once. The sequenced material came from peripheral blood. The receptors here all came from a man in his sixties with COVID-19, enrolled during active disease. The CDR3 runs from the conserved cysteine through the conserved F or W. Each record gives: D gene, clone size, J gene, V gene, CDR3 DNA, CDR3 protein. A D gene is named only where the DNA matches it firmly. Some rows have no size entry. The others give once, few or many, or a class for an expanded clone.

d_gene: -
abundance: few
j_gene: TRBJ1-6
v_gene: TRBV6-1
CDR3nt: TGTGCCAGCAGTGAAGCGCCGAATAGGGGTAATTCACCCCTCCACTTT
CDR3aa: CASSEAPNRGNSPLHF

d_gene: TRBD2
abundance: once
j_gene: TRBJ2-1
v_gene: TRBV10-3
CDR3nt: TGTGCCATCAGTGACTCTCCGGGACTAGCGGGACCCCCTAAAGGTGAGCAGTTCTTC
CDR3aa: CAISDSPGLAGPPKGEQFF

d_gene: -
abundance: -
j_gene: TRBJ1-3
v_gene: TRBV9
CDR3nt: TGTGCCAGCAGCACGCGATCGGGGTGGTCTGGAAACACCATATATTTT
CDR3aa: CASSTRSGWSGNTIYF

d_gene: -
abundance: -
j_gene: TRBJ1-4
v_gene: TRBV30
CDR3nt: TGTGCCTGGACCAGTCCTGCAACTAATGAAAAACTGTTTTTT
CDR3aa: CAWTSPATNEKLFF

d_gene: -
abundance: -
j_gene: TRBJ1-2
v_gene: TRBV11-2
CDR3nt: TGTGCCAGCAGCTTTCCGGGACAAGGAATCGGCTACACCTTC
CDR3aa: CASSFPGQGIGYTF

d_gene: -
abundance: -
j_gene: TRBJ2-2
v_gene: TRBV18
CDR3nt: TGTGCCAGCTCACGTCCGGGACTCGACACCGGGGAGCTGTTTTTT
CDR3aa: CASSRPGLDTGELFF

d_gene: -
abundance: -
j_gene: TRBJ2-4
v_gene: TRBV5-1
CDR3nt: TGCGCCAGCAGCCAGCGGCCGGGGATGGGCAAAAACATTCAGTACTTC
CDR3aa: CASSQRPGMGKNIQYF

d_gene: TRBD1
abundance: -
j_gene: TRBJ2-7
v_gene: TRBV18
CDR3nt: TGTGCCAGCTCACCGACAGGGGTCCACGAGCAGTACTTC
CDR3aa: CASSPTGVHEQYF

d_gene: -
abundance: -
j_gene: TRBJ2-2
v_gene: TRBV7-2
CDR3nt: TGTGCCAGCAGCTTAAGGCTAGCCGGGACCGGGGAGCTGTTTTTT
CDR3aa: CASSLRLAGTGELFF

d_gene: -
abundance: -
j_gene: TRBJ2-1
v_gene: TRBV11-2
CDR3nt: TGTGCCAGCAGCTTCAGGGGCCGGTGGTATGAGCAGTTCTTC
CDR3aa: CASSFRGRWYEQFF

d_gene: -
abundance: -
j_gene: TRBJ1-1
v_gene: TRBV18
CDR3nt: TGTGCCAGCTCACCACAAGGACAGCGATATGAAGCTTTCTTT
CDR3aa: CASSPQGQRYEAFF

d_gene: -
abundance: -
j_gene: TRBJ1-1
v_gene: TRBV15
CDR3nt: TGTGCCACCAGCGGAGAAATGGACAGTCAGGCTGAAGCTTTCTTT
CDR3aa: CATSGEMDSQAEAFF

d_gene: -
abundance: -
j_gene: TRBJ1-2
v_gene: TRBV15
CDR3nt: TGTGCCACCAGCAGAGCATTCCCAGGGTGGGATACCTTC
CDR3aa: CATSRAFPGWDTF

d_gene: TRBD2
abundance: -
j_gene: TRBJ2-3
v_gene: TRBV5-4
CDR3nt: TGTGCCAGCAGCAGAGACACTCCGGGACTAGCGGGAGGGGATACGCAGTATTTT
CDR3aa: CASSRDTPGLAGGDTQYF

d_gene: TRBD1
abundance: -
j_gene: TRBJ1-1
v_gene: TRBV10-3
CDR3nt: TGTGCCATCAGTCAAGGACAGGGGGAGAACACTGAAGCTTTCTTT
CDR3aa: CAISQGQGENTEAFF

d_gene: TRBD2
abundance: -
j_gene: TRBJ2-3
v_gene: TRBV7-2
CDR3nt: TGTGCCAGCAGCCCCGGGGCTGGGGGGAGGGCCCATAGCACAGATACGCAGTATTTT
CDR3aa: CASSPGAGGRAHSTDTQYF

d_gene: -
abundance: few
j_gene: TRBJ1-2
v_gene: TRBV29-1
CDR3nt: TGCAGCGTTACCCCGGGGGTTGGCTACACCTTC
CDR3aa: CSVTPGVGYTF

d_gene: -
abundance: -
j_gene: TRBJ1-5
v_gene: TRBV12-5
CDR3nt: TGTGCTAGTGGTTTGGTCAGAATGGGGGGGGCCGCCTCGCAGCCCCAGCATTTT
CDR3aa: CASGLVRMGGAASQPQHF

d_gene: -
abundance: -
j_gene: TRBJ2-7
v_gene: TRBV12-3/TRBV12-4
CDR3nt: TGTGCCAGCAGGTCGCAGGGGCCCTACGAGCAGTACTTC
CDR3aa: CASRSQGPYEQYF

d_gene: TRBD2
abundance: once
j_gene: TRBJ2-1
v_gene: TRBV5-4
CDR3nt: TGTGCCAGCAGCGTTTCTAGCGGGGGGGCCTGGAATGAGCAGTTCTTC
CDR3aa: CASSVSSGGAWNEQFF

d_gene: TRBD2
abundance: -
j_gene: TRBJ2-1
v_gene: TRBV3-1/TRBV3-2
CDR3nt: TGTGCCAGCAGCGCCCGTACTAGCGGCCCCTACAATGAGCAGTTCTTC
CDR3aa: CASSARTSGPYNEQFF

d_gene: TRBD2
abundance: -
j_gene: TRBJ2-7
v_gene: TRBV3-1/TRBV3-2
CDR3nt: TGTGCCAGCAGCCAAGTTAAGGGACTAGCGGGAACCTACGAGCAGTACTTC
CDR3aa: CASSQVKGLAGTYEQYF

d_gene: -
abundance: -
j_gene: TRBJ1-2
v_gene: TRBV28
CDR3nt: TGTGCCAGCAGTTCCCAGCCGGACAGAGATGGCTACACCTTC
CDR3aa: CASSSQPDRDGYTF

d_gene: TRBD1
abundance: -
j_gene: TRBJ1-2
v_gene: TRBV4-1
CDR3nt: TGCGCCAGCAGCCAAGATAGCACTCGAAGGACAGGGGTTGGCTACACCTTC
CDR3aa: CASSQDSTRRTGVGYTF

d_gene: -
abundance: -
j_gene: TRBJ1-1
v_gene: TRBV7-9
CDR3nt: TGTGCCAGCAGCTTAGCGGGAGGTTCGGGCACTGAAGCTTTCTTT
CDR3aa: CASSLAGGSGTEAFF

d_gene: TRBD1
abundance: -
j_gene: TRBJ2-1
v_gene: TRBV30
CDR3nt: TGTGCCTGGAGTCGGGGACAGTACAATGAGCAGTTCTTC
CDR3aa: CAWSRGQYNEQFF

d_gene: -
abundance: -
j_gene: TRBJ2-3
v_gene: TRBV4-2
CDR3nt: TGTGCCAGCAGCCACCTGCAAACAGGGACCAATACGCAGTATTTT
CDR3aa: CASSHLQTGTNTQYF

d_gene: TRBD1
abundance: -
j_gene: TRBJ1-2
v_gene: TRBV12-3/TRBV12-4
CDR3nt: TGTGCCAGCAGTTTAGCAGGGGGCAGGGGCTACACCTTC
CDR3aa: CASSLAGGRGYTF

d_gene: -
abundance: -
j_gene: TRBJ1-1
v_gene: TRBV3-1/TRBV3-2
CDR3nt: TGTGCCAGCAGCCTTTTCGGGCGGGACACTGAAGCTTTCTTT
CDR3aa: CASSLFGRDTEAFF

d_gene: -
abundance: -
j_gene: TRBJ2-1
v_gene: TRBV27
CDR3nt: TGTGCCAGCATTCGGGTGGGGGGGCTCAATGAGCAGTTCTTC
CDR3aa: CASIRVGGLNEQFF

d_gene: -
abundance: once
j_gene: TRBJ1-1
v_gene: TRBV7-9
CDR3nt: TGTGCCAGCAGTTCCTACAGGGTGAACACTGAAGCTTTCTTT
CDR3aa: CASSSYRVNTEAFF

d_gene: TRBD1
abundance: -
j_gene: TRBJ2-4
v_gene: TRBV11-2
CDR3nt: TGTGCCAGCACCCACGGACAGGGGGGGGGTAACATTCAGTACTTC
CDR3aa: CASTHGQGGGNIQYF

d_gene: TRBD1
abundance: once
j_gene: TRBJ2-7
v_gene: TRBV29-1
CDR3nt: TGCAGCGTCCGATACGGACAGGGGAGCTCCTACGAGCAGTACTTC
CDR3aa: CSVRYGQGSSYEQYF

d_gene: TRBD1
abundance: once
j_gene: TRBJ1-2
v_gene: TRBV30
CDR3nt: TGTGCCTGGACCTGGACAGGGATAGGGTATGGCTACACCTTC
CDR3aa: CAWTWTGIGYGYTF

d_gene: -
abundance: -
j_gene: TRBJ1-4
v_gene: TRBV23-1
CDR3nt: TGCGCCAGCAGTCAATCGATCAAAACTGTTTTT
CDR3aa: CASSQSIKTVF